The next 15 T cell receptor beta chains were all read from a single sample in a study of cytomegalovirus exposure and HLA in healthy donors (dated by TCRdb to about 2017). The library was produced with the immunoSEQ multiplex PCR assay. For the multiplex PCR, a mixture combining 60 forward primers for TCR Vbeta segments and 13 reverse primers for TCR Jbeta segments was used. TCRdb re-hosts the immuneACCESS table, in-frame sequences only. Its copies lack some clones; in the studies checked, an unresolved V gene accounts for under half of them, and the cause for the rest is not known. This sample comprises approximately 70,000 clones, around 70% of them detected only once. The ten largest account for 6.5% to 8% of the sample. Sequencing input: PBMCs. The receptors shown here come from a man between 35 and 55 years old in good health and CMV-seropositive.

V usage is TRBV28 and J usage is TRBJ2-2; D gene uncertain. CDR1 and CDR2 (germline): MDHEN, SYDVKM. The ends were cut back, 7 bases at V and 3 bases at J, with 12 bases in the middle. CDR3 length: 14 amino acids. CDR3 DNA sequence: TGTGCCAGCACCTCTAGGTCTTACACCGGGGAGCTGTTTTTT. It is translated as CASTSRSYTGELFF.

This chain links TRBV30 with TRBJ1-5; 8 bases are a match to TRBD1. The ends lost 3 bases at V and 4 bases at J; junction bases unmatched: 2. The length of the CDR3 is 13 residues. Germline lookup yields CDR1 GTSNPN and CDR2 SVGIG (reference sequence). The CDR3 loop is CAWRDRANQPQHF. The CDR3 region has the DNA TGTGCCTGGAGGGACAGGGCGAATCAGCCCCAGCATTTT.

The gene calls are TRBV7-9 and TRBJ2-6, with TRBD1 as a possible D gene (6 bases). The germline gives CDR1 SEHNR, CDR2 FQNEAQ (reference sequence). The CDR3 loop spans 18 amino acids. V was cut by 5 bases and J by 0 bases, with 17 bases left in between. CDR3 amino acids: CASSPIQGIISGANVLTF. DNA for the CDR3: TGTGCCAGCAGCCCTATACAGGGTATTATCTCTGGGGCCAACGTCCTGACTTTC.

This chain connects TRBV7-2 to TRBJ1-5, with TRBD1 matching over 10 bases. Per the germline V gene, CDR1 is SGHTA and CDR2 is FQGNSA. V gave up 4 bases and J gave up 9 bases; unmatched junction bases: 6. The CDR3 is 14 amino acids. In DNA form, the CDR3 reads TGTGCCAGCAGCTACGACAGGGGGCAGGGGCCCCAGCATTTT. This encodes CASSYDRGQGPQHF.

V is TRBV5-6 and J is TRBJ2-5; D perhaps matches TRBD1 (5 bases). The CDR3 covers 13 residues. The germline V and J ends were trimmed by 3 bases and 2 bases, with 8 bases remaining between them. The germline CDR1 and CDR2 sequences are SGHDT and YYEEEE. Here the CDR3 reads CASSWQGQETQYF. In nucleotides, the CDR3 is TGTGCCAGCAGCTGGCAGGGTCAAGAGACCCAGTACTTC.

The rearrangement links TRBV27 to TRBJ2-7; D is possibly TRBD2 (5 bases). With 3 bases removed from V and 3 bases from J, the gap between germline ends came to 9 bases. The germline V gene encodes CDR1 MNHEY and CDR2 SMNVEV (reference sequence). This CDR3 spans 13 amino acids. The CDR3 DNA reads as TGTGCCAGCAGTTTCGGGGTCCGCTACGAGCAGTACTTC. Translation gives CASSFGVRYEQYF.

There are a few counts of this clone. The CDR3 DNA reads TGTGCCAGCAGTGAAGTCGGGGGGTCGGGCGAGCAGTACTTC. Protein product: CASSEVGGSGEQYF. The chain has TRBV6-1 and TRBJ2-7, with 7 bases fitting TRBD2. Germline V gene lookup returns CDR1 MNHNS and CDR2 SASEGT. The trim removed 1 base at V and 6 bases at J, leaving 6 bases unmatched. The CDR3 totals 14 residues.

In its sample, this clone was seen a few times. The V gene is TRBV11-2, the J gene TRBJ1-3, with D perhaps TRBD1 (6 bases). CDR1 is SGHAT and CDR2 is FQNNGV in the germline V gene. This CDR3 contains 15 residues. Trimming stripped 5 bases from V and 0 bases from J, with 11 bases between. As DNA, the CDR3 is TGTGCCAGCAGCCGAGAACAGGGCTCTGGAAACACCATATATTTT. Protein product: CASSREQGSGNTIYF.

The chain's CDR3 is CASSLDGGGSTGELFF. The CDR3 DNA sequence: TGTGCCAGCAGCTTAGACGGCGGGGGAAGCACCGGGGAGCTGTTTTTT. The chain links TRBV7-6 to TRBJ2-2; TRBD2 matches at 7 bases. V lost 1 base and J lost 4; bases outside the gene matches: 6. Germline loops: CDR1 SGHVS, CDR2 FNYEAQ. This CDR3 is 16 amino acids long.

The chain uses TRBV6-5 and TRBJ2-1; D is unclear. Trimming pared 0 bases from V and 0 bases from J, leaving 6 bases between. Germline CDR1 is MNHEY and CDR2 is SVGAGI. CDR3 length: 15 amino acids. The CDR3 loop is CASSYSPGSYNEQFF. In DNA, the CDR3 is TGTGCCAGCAGTTACTCGCCGGGCTCCTACAATGAGCAGTTCTTC.

The chain links TRBV5-1 to TRBJ1-1; D remains unclear. CDR1 and CDR2 from the germline V gene are SGHRS and YFSETQ. This CDR3 has 14 amino acids. V shed 5 bases and J shed 0 bases, with 11 bases lying between them. As DNA, the CDR3 is TGCGCCAGCAGGGAGGAAAACCTGAACACTGAAGCTTTCTTT. It is translated as CASREENLNTEAFF.

The chain combines TRBV6-5 with TRBJ2-2; 8 nucleotides line up with TRBD1. J gave up 6 bases and V 6 bases, and 3 bases lay outside the gene matches. The CDR3 is 13 residues long. The V gene's germline CDR1 is MNHEY and CDR2 SVGAGI. The CDR3 loop reads CASSPRGPGELFF. DNA of the CDR3: TGTGCCAGCAGCCCCAGGGGGCCCGGGGAGCTGTTTTTT.

V and J are TRBV9 and TRBJ2-3, with a tentative D call TRBD2 (6 bases). The CDR3 is 15 amino acids. The ends were cut back, 0 bases at V and 4 bases at J, with 12 bases in the middle. Germline values: CDR1 SGDLS, CDR2 YYNGEE. This chain's CDR3 is CASSVGAERADTQYF. The CDR3 nucleotides read TGTGCCAGCAGCGTAGGGGCCGAGCGGGCAGATACGCAGTATTTT.

The chain couples TRBV5-4 to TRBJ2-5; D might be TRBD2 (6 bases). Germline values: CDR1 SGHNT, CDR2 YYREEE (reference sequence). This CDR3 comprises 14 residues. V was cut by 4 bases and J by 5 bases, with 15 bases left in between. CDR3 bases: TGTGCCAGCAGCCGGGACTCCCTAGGGGAGACCCAGTACTTC. This codes for CASSRDSLGETQYF.

The rearrangement links TRBV12-5 to TRBJ2-6; possibly TRBD1 for D (6 bases). Between the trimmed V and J ends, which lost 1 base and 4 bases, there was a span of 26 bases. CDR1 and CDR2 (germline): LGHNT, FRNRAP. CDR3 length: 21 residues. CDR3 coding DNA: TGTGCTAGTGGTTTGGACCCGGGACACACTATCCCCCCCGCCGGGGCCAACGTCCTGACTTTC. Its protein product is CASGLDPGHTIPPAGANVLTF.